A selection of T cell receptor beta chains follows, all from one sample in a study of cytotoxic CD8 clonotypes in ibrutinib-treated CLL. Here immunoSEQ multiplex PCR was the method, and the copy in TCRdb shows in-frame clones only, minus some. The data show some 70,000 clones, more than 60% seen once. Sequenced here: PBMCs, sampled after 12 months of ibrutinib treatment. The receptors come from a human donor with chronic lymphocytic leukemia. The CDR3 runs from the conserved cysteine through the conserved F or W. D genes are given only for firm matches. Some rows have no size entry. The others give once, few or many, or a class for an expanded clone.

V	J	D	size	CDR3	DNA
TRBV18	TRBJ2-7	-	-	CASSPRGGSSYEQYF	TGTGCCAGCTCACCACGGGGCGGTAGCTCCTACGAGCAGTACTTC
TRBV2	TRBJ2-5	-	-	CASSVDETQYF	TGTGCCAGCAGTGTCGACGAGACCCAGTACTTC
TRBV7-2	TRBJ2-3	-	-	CASSPGGTDTQYF	TGTGCCAGCAGCCCCGGGGGCACAGATACGCAGTATTTT
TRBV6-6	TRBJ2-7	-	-	CASSYFPQSYEQYF	TGTGCCAGCAGTTACTTCCCCCAAAGCTACGAGCAGTACTTC
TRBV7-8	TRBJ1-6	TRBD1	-	CASSLPGQGNSPLHF	TGTGCCAGCAGCTTACCGGGACAGGGGAATTCACCCCTCCACTTT
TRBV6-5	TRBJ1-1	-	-	CASSYSLGMPTEAFF	TGTGCCAGCAGTTACTCGCTGGGGATGCCCACTGAAGCTTTCTTT
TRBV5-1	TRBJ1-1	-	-	CATTLGGINTEAFF	TGCGCCACCACCCTGGGGGGAATAAACACTGAAGCTTTCTTT
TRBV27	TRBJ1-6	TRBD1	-	CASSSYGTGEPLHF	TGTGCCAGCAGTTCATACGGGACAGGGGAACCCCTCCACTTT
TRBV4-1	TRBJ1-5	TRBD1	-	CASSQLAGTGGLEPQHF	TGCGCCAGCAGCCAGCTTGCCGGGACAGGGGGCTTGGAGCCCCAGCATTTT
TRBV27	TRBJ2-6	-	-	CASMTSSGANVLTF	TGTGCCAGCATGACGAGCTCTGGGGCCAACGTCCTGACTTTC
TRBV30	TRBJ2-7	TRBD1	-	CAWSPNRGHGPEQYF	TGTGCCTGGAGTCCTAACAGGGGGCACGGTCCCGAGCAGTACTTC
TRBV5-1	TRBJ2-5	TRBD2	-	CASSWRLAGDQETQYF	TGCGCCAGCAGCTGGAGACTAGCGGGGGACCAAGAGACCCAGTACTTC
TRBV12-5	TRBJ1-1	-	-	CASDPGTPAGNTEAFF	TGTGCTAGTGATCCCGGGACTCCGGCGGGGAACACTGAAGCTTTCTTT
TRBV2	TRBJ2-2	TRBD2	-	CASRRLAGSTGELFF	TGTGCCAGCAGGAGACTAGCGGGGTCCACCGGGGAGCTGTTTTTT
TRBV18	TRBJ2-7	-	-	CASSLSGGEQYF	TGTGCCAGCTCACTCTCAGGGGGGGAGCAGTACTTC
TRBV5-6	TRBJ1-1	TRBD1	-	CASSLALDRGRDTEAFF	TGTGCCAGCAGCTTGGCCCTGGACAGGGGGCGCGACACTGAAGCTTTCTTT
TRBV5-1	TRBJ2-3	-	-	CASSLVRSRGADTQYF	TGCGCCAGCAGCTTGGTGCGGAGCCGAGGGGCAGATACGCAGTATTTT
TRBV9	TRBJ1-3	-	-	CASSVGLVAGNTIYF	TGTGCCAGCAGCGTAGGCTTAGTGGCCGGAAACACCATATATTTT
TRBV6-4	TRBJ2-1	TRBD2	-	CASSDGAGGYNEQFF	TGTGCCAGCAGTGACGGAGCGGGGGGGTACAATGAGCAGTTCTTC
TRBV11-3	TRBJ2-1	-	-	CASSLSVTSLGFF	TGTGCCAGCAGCTTAAGTGTAACTAGTCTTGGGTTCTTC
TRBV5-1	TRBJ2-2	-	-	CASSLGSNANTGELFF	TGCGCCAGCAGCTTGGGGTCAAATGCGAACACCGGGGAGCTGTTTTTT
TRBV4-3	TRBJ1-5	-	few	CASSYRRQGGQPQHF	TGCGCCAGCAGTTACAGGCGGCAGGGAGGACAGCCCCAGCATTTT
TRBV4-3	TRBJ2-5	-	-	CASSQDLEETQYF	TGCGCCAGCAGCCAAGATCTGGAAGAGACCCAGTACTTC
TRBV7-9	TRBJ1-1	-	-	CASSPMGGPGGITEAFF	TGTGCCAGCAGCCCAATGGGGGGTCCCGGTGGGATCACTGAAGCTTTCTTT
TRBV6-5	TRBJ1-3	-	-	CASSQDSGNTIYF	TGTGCCAGCAGCCAGGACTCTGGAAACACCATATATTTT
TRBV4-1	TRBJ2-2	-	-	CASSPLPQPGPNTGELFF	TGCGCCAGCAGCCCTCTACCACAGCCAGGTCCAAACACCGGGGAGCTGTTTTTT
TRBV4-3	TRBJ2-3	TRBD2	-	CASSQDASGGGTDTQYF	TGCGCCAGCAGCCAAGATGCGAGCGGGGGGGGGACAGATACGCAGTATTTT
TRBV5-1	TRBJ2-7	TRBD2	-	CASSFYSGGILGEQYF	TGCGCCAGCAGCTTTTATAGCGGGGGGATCCTCGGCGAGCAGTACTTC
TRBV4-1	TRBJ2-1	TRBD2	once	CASSRLLASGGAFEQFF	TGCGCCAGCAGCCGCCTGTTGGCTAGCGGGGGGGCCTTTGAGCAGTTCTTC
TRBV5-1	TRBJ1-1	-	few	CASSATYSNTEAFF	TGCGCCAGCAGCGCGACCTATAGTAACACTGAAGCTTTCTTT
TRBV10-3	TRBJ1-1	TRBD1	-	CAIRELGQGSEAFF	TGTGCCATCAGAGAACTGGGACAGGGGAGTGAAGCTTTCTTT
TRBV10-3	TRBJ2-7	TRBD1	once	CAISVISYRGSYEQYF	TGTGCCATCAGTGTCATCTCTTACAGGGGGTCCTACGAGCAGTACTTC
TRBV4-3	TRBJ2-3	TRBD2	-	CASSQSTGLAGGMVPDTQYF	TGCGCCAGCAGCCAATCGACGGGACTAGCGGGGGGGATGGTCCCAGATACGCAGTATTTT
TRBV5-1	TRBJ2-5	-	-	CASSLEQGRETQYF	TGCGCCAGCAGCTTGGAGCAGGGGCGAGAGACCCAGTACTTC
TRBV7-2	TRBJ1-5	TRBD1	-	CASRNMTGGTIRRQPQHF	TGTGCCAGCAGAAATATGACAGGGGGCACGATCCGCAGACAGCCCCAGCATTTT
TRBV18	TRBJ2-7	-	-	CASSPPTDYEQYF	TGTGCCAGCTCACCACCGACGGATTACGAGCAGTACTTC
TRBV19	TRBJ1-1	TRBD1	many	CASSIIGQGGTEAFF	TGTGCCAGTAGTATCATCGGACAGGGGGGTACTGAAGCTTTCTTT
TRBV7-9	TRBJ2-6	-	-	CASSLAGSPGANVLTF	TGTGCCAGCAGCTTAGCAGGGTCTCCTGGGGCCAACGTCCTGACTTTC
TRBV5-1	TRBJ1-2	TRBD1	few	CASSLSRDRGYGYTF	TGCGCCAGCAGCTTGAGCCGGGACAGGGGATATGGCTACACCTTC
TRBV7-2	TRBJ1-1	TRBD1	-	CASSTRQGAPTEAFF	TGTGCCAGCAGCACCCGACAGGGGGCGCCCACTGAAGCTTTCTTT
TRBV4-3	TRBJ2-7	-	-	CASSQDYPGSSYEQYF	TGCGCCAGCAGCCAAGATTATCCGGGTAGCTCCTACGAGCAGTACTTC
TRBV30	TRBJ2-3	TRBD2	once	CAWSPAGLNVGDTQYF	TGTGCCTGGAGCCCAGCGGGATTGAATGTGGGAGATACGCAGTATTTT
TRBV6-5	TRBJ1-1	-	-	CASSSKVRGRTEAFF	TGTGCCAGCAGTTCCAAAGTCAGGGGTCGGACTGAAGCTTTCTTT
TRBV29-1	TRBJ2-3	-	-	CSVEDLGRSSTDTQYF	TGCAGCGTTGAAGATCTGGGGCGGAGTAGCACAGATACGCAGTATTTT
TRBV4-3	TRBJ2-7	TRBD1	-	CASSRDRGDEQYF	TGCGCCAGCAGTCGAGACAGGGGCGACGAGCAGTACTTC
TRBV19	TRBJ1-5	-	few	CASSPALNSNQPQHF	TGTGCCAGTAGTCCTGCCCTAAATAGCAATCAGCCCCAGCATTTT
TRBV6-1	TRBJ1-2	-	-	CASSEPQGRYTF	TGTGCCAGCAGTGAACCCCAGGGCCGCTACACCTTC
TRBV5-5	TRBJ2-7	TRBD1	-	CASSLVRGYEQYF	TGTGCCAGCAGCTTGGTCAGGGGGTACGAGCAGTACTTC
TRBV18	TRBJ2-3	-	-	CASSPARRETQYF	TGTGCCAGCTCACCAGCCCGCCGGGAAACGCAGTATTTT
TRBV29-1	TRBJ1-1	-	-	CSVGVSGDTEAFF	TGCAGCGTTGGGGTCTCGGGGGATACTGAAGCTTTCTTT